A selection of T cell receptor beta chains follows, all from one sample in a study of cytomegalovirus exposure and HLA in healthy donors. The table came from immunoSEQ multiplex PCR; TCRdb's copy has only in-frame clones and leaves some out. The table records around 150,000 clones, around three quarters of them present only once. Sequencing used PBMCs. All receptors derive from a man under 40 in good health and CMV-seropositive. The CDR3 runs from the conserved cysteine through the conserved F or W. D genes are given only for firm matches. Part of the rows lack a size; the others show once, few, many or a class for expanded clones.

DNA: TGTGCCAGCAGCCAAGATCGGGACAGGGATTCACCCCTCCACTTT
CDR3: CASSQDRDRDSPLHF
D: TRBD1
J: TRBJ1-6
size: NA
V: TRBV4-2

DNA: TGTGCCTGGAGATGGGATCGGGGGACAGGGGGCAACGAGCAGTACTTC
CDR3: CAWRWDRGTGGNEQYF
D: TRBD1
J: TRBJ2-7
size: NA
V: TRBV30

DNA: TGTGCCAGCAGCTGGGACAGGGGCTTGTACGAGCAGTACTTC
CDR3: CASSWDRGLYEQYF
D: TRBD1
J: TRBJ2-7
size: NA
V: TRBV11-2

DNA: TGTGCCAGTAAAAGTCAACCGACGGGCACCGGGGAGCTGTTTTTT
CDR3: CASKSQPTGTGELFF
D: NA
J: TRBJ2-2
size: NA
V: TRBV19

DNA: TGTGCCATCAGCTCCGCGGGACAGGTGACTGAAGCTTTCTTT
CDR3: CAISSAGQVTEAFF
D: TRBD1
J: TRBJ1-1
size: NA
V: TRBV10-3

DNA: TGTGCCAGCAGCTTAGAGGTCCTACTGCTAGGAGAGCAGTACTTC
CDR3: CASSLEVLLLGEQYF
D: NA
J: TRBJ2-7
size: NA
V: TRBV11-2

DNA: TGTGCCAGCAGTTATTTGGACAGGGAAGAGACCCAGTACTTC
CDR3: CASSYLDREETQYF
D: TRBD1
J: TRBJ2-5
size: NA
V: TRBV6-5

DNA: TGTGCCAGTAGTCCCCGGGCCGGGGAGCTGTTTTTT
CDR3: CASSPRAGELFF
D: NA
J: TRBJ2-2
size: NA
V: TRBV19

DNA: TGTGCCAGCAGTTTATCGAGGGACAGGGGTTACGAGCAGTACTTC
CDR3: CASSLSRDRGYEQYF
D: TRBD1
J: TRBJ2-7
size: NA
V: TRBV27

DNA: TGTGCCAGCAGTTACGGGACAGGAAACGAGCAGTACTTC
CDR3: CASSYGTGNEQYF
D: TRBD1
J: TRBJ2-7
size: few
V: TRBV6-5

DNA: TGTGCCATCAGGGCCGGGACAGGGGAGCAAGAGACCCAGTACTTC
CDR3: CAIRAGTGEQETQYF
D: TRBD1
J: TRBJ2-5
size: NA
V: TRBV10-3

DNA: TGTGCCAGCAGCTTAGAGGGGGGTACAGGGGTTACCGGGGAGCTGTTTTTT
CDR3: CASSLEGGTGVTGELFF
D: NA
J: TRBJ2-2
size: NA
V: TRBV7-2

DNA: TGCGCCAGCAGCCAAGAGGGAGGGGAAAAGACCCAGTACTTC
CDR3: CASSQEGGEKTQYF
D: TRBD2
J: TRBJ2-5
size: NA
V: TRBV4-1

DNA: TGCAGCGTCCATCTTGGTCAGGGGTCCTCCTACGAGCAGTACTTC
CDR3: CSVHLGQGSSYEQYF
D: NA
J: TRBJ2-7
size: NA
V: TRBV29-1

DNA: TGTGCCAGTAGTAGACAGGGACTTGGCAATCAGCCCCAGCATTTT
CDR3: CASSRQGLGNQPQHF
D: TRBD1
J: TRBJ1-5
size: NA
V: TRBV19

DNA: TGTGCCAGCAGCTTAGGAGGGCGGGGGGCCTACAATGAGCAGTTCTTC
CDR3: CASSLGGRGAYNEQFF
D: TRBD2
J: TRBJ2-1
size: NA
V: TRBV13

DNA: TGTGCCAGCAACCTGGGACAGGGGGGCACTGAAGCTTTCTTT
CDR3: CASNLGQGGTEAFF
D: TRBD1
J: TRBJ1-1
size: NA
V: TRBV11-2

DNA: TGCGCCAGCAGCTTGGTTCGGGAATACGAGCAGTACTTC
CDR3: CASSLVREYEQYF
D: NA
J: TRBJ2-7
size: NA
V: TRBV5-1

DNA: TGTGCCAGCTCACGGCCCGGACTAGCGGGGGGCAACACCGGGGAGCTGTTTTTT
CDR3: CASSRPGLAGGNTGELFF
D: TRBD2
J: TRBJ2-2
size: few
V: TRBV18

DNA: TGTGCCAGCAGCTATGGACTAGTGAACACCGGGGAGCTGTTTTTT
CDR3: CASSYGLVNTGELFF
D: TRBD2
J: TRBJ2-2
size: NA
V: TRBV7-2

DNA: TGCGCCAGCAGCCAGGCATGGGCCGAGACCCAGTACTTC
CDR3: CASSQAWAETQYF
D: NA
J: TRBJ2-5
size: NA
V: TRBV4-1

DNA: TGTGCCAGCAGCCCGCCCCGGGCAGGGCGTAGCAATCAGCCCCAGCATTTT
CDR3: CASSPPRAGRSNQPQHF
D: NA
J: TRBJ1-5
size: NA
V: TRBV11-2

DNA: TGTGCCAGCAGTCGCCAGGGGCAGGTCGGGGAGCTGTTTTTT
CDR3: CASSRQGQVGELFF
D: NA
J: TRBJ2-2
size: NA
V: TRBV25-1

DNA: TGTGCCAGCAGCTTAAATGCGGGGGCAAATTCACCCCTCCACTTT
CDR3: CASSLNAGANSPLHF
D: NA
J: TRBJ1-6
size: NA
V: TRBV7-2

DNA: TGCGCCAGCAGCCAGAACAGGGGACCATCCTACGAGCAGTACTTC
CDR3: CASSQNRGPSYEQYF
D: TRBD1
J: TRBJ2-7
size: NA
V: TRBV4-1

DNA: TGCGCCAGCAGCCAAGAGAGGGTGTCGGGCTACACCTTC
CDR3: CASSQERVSGYTF
D: NA
J: TRBJ1-2
size: NA
V: TRBV4-1

DNA: TGTGCCAGCAGTCCCCTCTCTGGGGCCAACGTCCTGACTTTC
CDR3: CASSPLSGANVLTF
D: NA
J: TRBJ2-6
size: NA
V: TRBV27

DNA: TGCAGCGTTGCAGGGAGACTAGGAACTCCCGGGGAGCTGTTTTTT
CDR3: CSVAGRLGTPGELFF
D: NA
J: TRBJ2-2
size: once
V: TRBV29-1

DNA: TGTGCCAGCAGCTTGAACAGGGGGCAGAATGAGCAGTTCTTC
CDR3: CASSLNRGQNEQFF
D: TRBD1
J: TRBJ2-1
size: NA
V: TRBV11-2

DNA: TGTGCCAGCAGCTTAGAGGGAGGCGTTCGGCGTTCACCCCTCCACTTT
CDR3: CASSLEGGVRRSPLHF
D: NA
J: TRBJ1-6
size: NA
V: TRBV7-8

DNA: TGCGCCAGCAGCACCGACACTGGAAACACCATATATTTT
CDR3: CASSTDTGNTIYF
D: NA
J: TRBJ1-3
size: NA
V: TRBV5-1

DNA: TGCGCCAGCAGCCAAGTCAGCAACAGCAAGTACTACGAGCAGTACTTC
CDR3: CASSQVSNSKYYEQYF
D: NA
J: TRBJ2-7
size: NA
V: TRBV4-3

DNA: TGTGCCAGCAGCAAACATGGTGAGGAGAGCTCCTACGAGCAGTACTTC
CDR3: CASSKHGEESSYEQYF
D: NA
J: TRBJ2-7
size: NA
V: TRBV21-1

DNA: TGTGCCAGCAGCTTAGTCTCCAGGGCTAGCAATCAGCCCCAGCATTTT
CDR3: CASSLVSRASNQPQHF
D: NA
J: TRBJ1-5
size: NA
V: TRBV7-8

DNA: TGCGCCAGCAGCCCGGACAACACAGATACGCAGTATTTT
CDR3: CASSPDNTDTQYF
D: NA
J: TRBJ2-3
size: NA
V: TRBV5-1

DNA: TGTGCCAGCAGTTGGGGCAGGGAGGTCAATGAGCAGTTCTTC
CDR3: CASSWGREVNEQFF
D: NA
J: TRBJ2-1
size: NA
V: TRBV27

DNA: TGTGCCAGCAGACCACAGGGGGCCCCCTACGAGCAGTACTTC
CDR3: CASRPQGAPYEQYF
D: TRBD1
J: TRBJ2-7
size: NA
V: TRBV7-6

DNA: TGCGCCAGCAGCGACCCCGGGGGCACAGATACGCAGTATTTT
CDR3: CASSDPGGTDTQYF
D: NA
J: TRBJ2-3
size: NA
V: TRBV5-1

DNA: TGTGCCAGCAGTTTAAATTACAGGGGGGAAGCTTTCTTT
CDR3: CASSLNYRGEAFF
D: TRBD1
J: TRBJ1-1
size: NA
V: TRBV28

DNA: TGCGCCAGCAGCCAAGAGGCCAGGGGTTGGGATGAGCAGTTCTTC
CDR3: CASSQEARGWDEQFF
D: NA
J: TRBJ2-1
size: NA
V: TRBV4-1

DNA: TGTGCCAGCAGCTCATCAGGGGAGGGGGGCTATGGCTACACCTTC
CDR3: CASSSSGEGGYGYTF
D: NA
J: TRBJ1-2
size: NA
V: TRBV5-4